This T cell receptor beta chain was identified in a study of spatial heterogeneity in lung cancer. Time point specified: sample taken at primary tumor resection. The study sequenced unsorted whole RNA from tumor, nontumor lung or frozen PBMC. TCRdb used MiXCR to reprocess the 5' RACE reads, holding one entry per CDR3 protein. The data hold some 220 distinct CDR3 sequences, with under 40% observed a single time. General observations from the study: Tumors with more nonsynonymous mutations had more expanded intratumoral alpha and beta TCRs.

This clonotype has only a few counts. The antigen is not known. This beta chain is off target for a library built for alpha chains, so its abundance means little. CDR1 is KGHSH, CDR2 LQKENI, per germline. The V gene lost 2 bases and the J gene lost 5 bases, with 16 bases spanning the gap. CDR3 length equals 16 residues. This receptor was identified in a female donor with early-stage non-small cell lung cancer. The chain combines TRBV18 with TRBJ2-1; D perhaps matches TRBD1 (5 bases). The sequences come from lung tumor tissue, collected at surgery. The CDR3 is CASSPVPGAANNEQFF. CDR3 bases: TGTGCCAGCTCACCAGTTCCTGGGGCAGCGAACAATGAGCAGTTCTTC.